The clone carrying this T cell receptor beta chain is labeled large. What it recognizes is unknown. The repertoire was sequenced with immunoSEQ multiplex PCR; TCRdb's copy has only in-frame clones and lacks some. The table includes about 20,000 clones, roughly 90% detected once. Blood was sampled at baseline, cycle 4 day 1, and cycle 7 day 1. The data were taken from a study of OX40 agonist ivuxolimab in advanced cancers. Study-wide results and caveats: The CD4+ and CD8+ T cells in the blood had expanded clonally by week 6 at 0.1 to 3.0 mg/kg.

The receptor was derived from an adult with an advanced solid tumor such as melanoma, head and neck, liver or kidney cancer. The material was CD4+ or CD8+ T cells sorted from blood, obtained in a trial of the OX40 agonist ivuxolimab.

This CDR3 is CASSLVSSEKLFF. CDR3 nucleotide sequence: TGTGCCAGCAGCTTGGTTTCCTCGGAAAAACTGTTTTTT. The chain joins TRBV5-6 to TRBJ1-4; no definite D call. Trimming removed 0 bases from V and 8 bases from J, with 8 bases in between. The CDR3 has 13 amino acids. In germline, CDR1 is SGHDT, CDR2 YYEEEE.